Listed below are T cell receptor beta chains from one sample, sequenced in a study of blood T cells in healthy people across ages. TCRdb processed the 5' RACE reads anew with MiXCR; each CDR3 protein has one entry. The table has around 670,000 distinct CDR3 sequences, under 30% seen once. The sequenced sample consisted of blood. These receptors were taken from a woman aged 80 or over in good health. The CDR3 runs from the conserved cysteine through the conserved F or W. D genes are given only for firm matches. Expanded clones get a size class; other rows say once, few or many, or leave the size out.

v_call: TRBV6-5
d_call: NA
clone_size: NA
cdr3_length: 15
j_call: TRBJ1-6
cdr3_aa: CASSYSGQGGSPLHF
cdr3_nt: TGTGCCAGCAGTTACTCTGGGCAGGGAGGTTCACCCCTCCACTTT

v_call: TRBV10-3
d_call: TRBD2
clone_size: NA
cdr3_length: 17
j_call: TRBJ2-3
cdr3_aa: CAISEALLAGGADTQYF
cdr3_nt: TGTGCCATCAGTGAGGCCCTACTAGCGGGAGGCGCAGATACGCAGTATTTT

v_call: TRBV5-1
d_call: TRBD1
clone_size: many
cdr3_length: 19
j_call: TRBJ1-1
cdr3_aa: CASSLGSYRGLGKNTEAFF
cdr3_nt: TGCGCCAGCAGCTTGGGATCCTACAGGGGGCTCGGGAAGAACACTGAAGCTTTCTTT

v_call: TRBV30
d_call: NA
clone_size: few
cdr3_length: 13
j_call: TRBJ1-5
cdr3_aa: CAWSLQGNQPQHF
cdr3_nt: TGTGCCTGGAGCCTTCAGGGTAATCAGCCCCAGCATTTT

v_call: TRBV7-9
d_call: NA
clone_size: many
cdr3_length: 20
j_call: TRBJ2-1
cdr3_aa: CASSLASDRAAGGSNNEQFF
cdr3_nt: TGTGCCAGCAGCTTAGCGTCGGACAGGGCGGCGGGGGGATCTAACAATGAGCAGTTCTTC

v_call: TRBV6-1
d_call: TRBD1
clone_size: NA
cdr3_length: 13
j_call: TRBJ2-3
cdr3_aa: CASYEGARHTQYF
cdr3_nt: TGTGCCAGCTACGAGGGGGCCAGACATACGCAGTATTTT

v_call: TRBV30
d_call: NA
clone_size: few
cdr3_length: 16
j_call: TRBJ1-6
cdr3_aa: CAWSGSPSLGNSPLHF
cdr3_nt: TGTGCCTGGAGTGGAAGTCCGTCCCTAGGAAATTCACCCCTCCACTTT

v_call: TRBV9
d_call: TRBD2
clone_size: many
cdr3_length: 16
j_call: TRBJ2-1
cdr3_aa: CASSALAGGSNNEQFF
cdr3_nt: TGTGCCAGCAGCGCGTTAGCGGGGGGGTCGAACAATGAGCAGTTCTTC

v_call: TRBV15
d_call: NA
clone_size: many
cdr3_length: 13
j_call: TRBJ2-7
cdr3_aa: CATSWARTYEQYF
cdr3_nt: TGTGCCACGTCATGGGCCAGAACCTACGAGCAGTACTTC

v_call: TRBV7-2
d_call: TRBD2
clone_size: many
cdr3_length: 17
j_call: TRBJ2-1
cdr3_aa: CASSLLGGGTRADEQFF
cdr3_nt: TGTGCCAGCAGCTTACTAGGCGGGGGGACTCGAGCGGATGAGCAGTTCTTC

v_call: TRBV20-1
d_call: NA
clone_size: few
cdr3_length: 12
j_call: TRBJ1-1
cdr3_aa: CSARDGLLGAFF
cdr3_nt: TGCAGTGCTAGAGATGGACTACTTGGGGCTTTCTTT

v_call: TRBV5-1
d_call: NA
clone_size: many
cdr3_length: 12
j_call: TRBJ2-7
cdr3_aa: CASSPGIYEQYF
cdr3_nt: TGCGCCAGCAGCCCCGGGATCTACGAGCAGTACTTC

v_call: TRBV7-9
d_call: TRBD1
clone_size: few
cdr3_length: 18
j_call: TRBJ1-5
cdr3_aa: CASSLVATGGISNQPQHF
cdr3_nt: TGTGCCAGCAGCTTAGTGGCGACAGGGGGCATTAGCAATCAGCCCCAGCATTTT

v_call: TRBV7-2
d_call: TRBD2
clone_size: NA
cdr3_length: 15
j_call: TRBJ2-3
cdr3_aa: CASSLQAGASDTQYF
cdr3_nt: TGTGCCAGCAGCCTTCAAGCGGGGGCATCAGATACGCAGTATTTT

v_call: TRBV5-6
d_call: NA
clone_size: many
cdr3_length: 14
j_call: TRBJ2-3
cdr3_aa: CASSFERGTDTQYF
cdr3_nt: TGTGCCAGCAGCTTCGAGCGGGGCACAGATACGCAGTATTTT

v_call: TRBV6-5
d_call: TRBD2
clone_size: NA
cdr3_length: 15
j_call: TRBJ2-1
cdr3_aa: CASSGPGLWQETQFF
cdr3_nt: TGTGCCAGCAGTGGACCGGGACTATGGCAAGAGACCCAGTTCTTC

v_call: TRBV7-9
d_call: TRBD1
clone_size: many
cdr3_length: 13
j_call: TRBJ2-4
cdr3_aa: CASSVDRVNIQYF
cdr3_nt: TGTGCCAGCAGCGTGGACAGGGTAAACATTCAGTACTTC

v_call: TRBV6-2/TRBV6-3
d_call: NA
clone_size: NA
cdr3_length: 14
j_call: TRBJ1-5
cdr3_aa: CASSYLVEDQPQHF
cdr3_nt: TGTGCCAGCAGTTACCTGGTGGAAGATCAGCCCCAGCATTTT

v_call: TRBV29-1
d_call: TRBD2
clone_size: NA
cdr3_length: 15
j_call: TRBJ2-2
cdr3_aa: CSVRIAGGNTGELFF
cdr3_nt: TGCAGCGTCCGTATAGCGGGGGGAAACACCGGGGAGCTGTTTTTT

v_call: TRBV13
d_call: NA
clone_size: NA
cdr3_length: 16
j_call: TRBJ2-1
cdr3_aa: CASSPRGQGVYNEQFF
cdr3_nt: TGTGCCAGCAGCCCTCGGGGGCAGGGGGTTTACAATGAGCAGTTCTTC

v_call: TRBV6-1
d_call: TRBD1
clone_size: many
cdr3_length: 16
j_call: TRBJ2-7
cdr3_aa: CASSDIPGQGAYEQYF
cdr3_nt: TGTGCCAGCAGTGATATACCGGGACAGGGGGCCTACGAGCAGTACTTC

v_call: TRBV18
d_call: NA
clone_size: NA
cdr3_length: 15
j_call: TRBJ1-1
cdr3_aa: CASSPNRVLGFEAFF
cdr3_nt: TGTGCCAGCTCACCTAACAGGGTTCTGGGCTTCGAAGCTTTCTTT

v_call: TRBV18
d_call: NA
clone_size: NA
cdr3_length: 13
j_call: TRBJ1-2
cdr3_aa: CAGSPQPDYGYTF
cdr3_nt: TGTGCCGGCTCACCGCAGCCAGACTATGGCTACACCTTC

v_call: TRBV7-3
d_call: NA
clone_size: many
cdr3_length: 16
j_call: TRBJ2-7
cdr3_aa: CASSLWGTGPLDEQYF
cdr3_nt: TGTGCCAGCAGCTTATGGGGAACAGGGCCCCTAGACGAGCAGTACTTC

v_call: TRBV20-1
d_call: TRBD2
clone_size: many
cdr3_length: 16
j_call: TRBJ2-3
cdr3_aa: CSARVEAGGSTDTQYF
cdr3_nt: TGCAGTGCTAGAGTCGAAGCGGGGGGGAGCACAGATACGCAGTATTTT

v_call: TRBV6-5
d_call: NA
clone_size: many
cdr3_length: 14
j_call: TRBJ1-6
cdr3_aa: CASRFRDRNSPLHF
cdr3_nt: TGTGCCAGCAGGTTCCGGGATAGGAATTCACCCCTCCACTTT

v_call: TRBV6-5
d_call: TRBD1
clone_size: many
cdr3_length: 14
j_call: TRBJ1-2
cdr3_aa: CASKLGGGDGGYTF
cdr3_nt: TGTGCCAGCAAGCTCGGAGGGGGCGACGGTGGCTACACCTTC

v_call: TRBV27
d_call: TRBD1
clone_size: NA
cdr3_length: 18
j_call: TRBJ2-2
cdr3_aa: CASSSLTRQGAKAGELFF
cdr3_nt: TGTGCCAGCAGTTCCCTCACCCGACAGGGGGCGAAGGCCGGGGAGCTGTTTTTT

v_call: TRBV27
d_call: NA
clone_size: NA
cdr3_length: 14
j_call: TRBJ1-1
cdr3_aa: CASSSETWSTEAFF
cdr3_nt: TGTGCCAGCAGTTCTGAGACCTGGAGCACTGAAGCTTTCTTT

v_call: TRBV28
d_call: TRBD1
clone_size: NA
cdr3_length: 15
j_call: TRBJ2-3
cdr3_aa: CASSLSTGRTDTQYF
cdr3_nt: TGTGCCAGCAGTTTATCGACAGGGCGCACAGATACGCAGTATTTT

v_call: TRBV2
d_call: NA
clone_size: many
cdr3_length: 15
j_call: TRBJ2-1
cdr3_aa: CASSEATRPGNEQFF
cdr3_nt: TGTGCCAGCAGTGAAGCGACCAGGCCGGGGAATGAGCAGTTCTTC

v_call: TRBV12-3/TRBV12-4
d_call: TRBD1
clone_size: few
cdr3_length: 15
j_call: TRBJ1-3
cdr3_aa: CASRKQGNFGNTIYF
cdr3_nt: TGTGCCAGCAGAAAACAGGGGAACTTTGGAAACACCATATATTTT

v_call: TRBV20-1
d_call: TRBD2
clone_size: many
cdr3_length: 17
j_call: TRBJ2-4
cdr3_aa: CSARTSGGALAKNIQYF
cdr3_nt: TGCAGTGCTCGGACTAGCGGGGGAGCCCTAGCCAAAAACATTCAGTACTTC

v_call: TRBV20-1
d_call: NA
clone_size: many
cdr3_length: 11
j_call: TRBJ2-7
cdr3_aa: CSASAYGEQYF
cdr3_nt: TGCAGTGCTAGCGCCTACGGGGAGCAGTACTTC

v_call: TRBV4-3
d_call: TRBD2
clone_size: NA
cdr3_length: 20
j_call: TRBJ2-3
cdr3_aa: CASSQDFGLAGGISTDTQYF
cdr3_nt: TGCGCCAGCAGCCAAGATTTTGGGCTAGCGGGGGGGATAAGCACAGATACGCAGTATTTT

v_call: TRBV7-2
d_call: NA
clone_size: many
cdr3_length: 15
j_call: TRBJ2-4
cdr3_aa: CASSQGFNRQNIQYF
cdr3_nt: TGTGCCAGCAGCCAAGGGTTCAACAGGCAAAACATTCAGTACTTC

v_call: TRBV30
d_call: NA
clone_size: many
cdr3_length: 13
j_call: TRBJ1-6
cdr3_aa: CAWDRSYNSPLHF
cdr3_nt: TGTGCCTGGGACAGGAGTTATAATTCACCCCTCCACTTT

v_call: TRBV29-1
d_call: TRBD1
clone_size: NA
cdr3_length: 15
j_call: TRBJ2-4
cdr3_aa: CSALGQGKVKNIQYF
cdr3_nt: TGCAGCGCCTTGGGACAGGGAAAGGTCAAAAACATTCAGTACTTC

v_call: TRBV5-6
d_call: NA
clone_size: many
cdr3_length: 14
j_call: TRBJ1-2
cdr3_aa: CASSLGQPLYGYTF
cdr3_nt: TGTGCCAGCAGCTTGGGGCAGCCCCTCTATGGCTACACCTTC

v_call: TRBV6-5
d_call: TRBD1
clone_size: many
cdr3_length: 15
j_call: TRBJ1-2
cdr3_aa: CASRPGQGAIYGYTF
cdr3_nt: TGTGCCAGCAGACCCGGACAGGGGGCCATCTATGGCTACACCTTC